This TCR beta chain is drawn from a study of blood T cell repertoires in COVID-19. Study-level information: Material from acute and convalescent COVID-19 was sourced from the United States, Italy and Spain. PBMCs, B-cell-depleted T cells, or T cells provided the cDNA or gDNA that made up the material.

In the original analysis: Reference gene primer amplification in the assay estimated nucleated cell counts. The assay was immunoSEQ multiplex PCR, and TCRdb's table has in-frame clones only and misses some. That table gives V, J and clone size, and the DNA gave D and trimming. Here the sample spans about 110,000 clones, 85% to 90% being singletons. Germline lookup yields CDR1 SGHNT and CDR2 YYREEE (reference sequence). The V end lost 4 bases, the J end lost 7 bases, and 18 bases lay between the germline ends. The CDR3 contains 14 residues. The TCR sequence derives from a human donor in a cohort sampled during active COVID-19. The specimen was peripheral blood. The chain recombines TRBV5-4 with TRBJ2-7; tentative D call: TRBD2 (6 bases). CDR3 residues: CASSRWGWGDEQYF. The CDR3, as DNA: TGTGCCAGCAGCCGGTGGGGTTGGGGGGATGAGCAGTACTTC.